A single sample gave rise to the 31 T cell receptor beta chains below, sequenced in a study of T-cell reconstitution after alpha-beta-depleted transplantation in children. Library preparation (for TCRbeta) was performed with unique molecular identifiers. TCRdb fed the PCR reads into MiXCR, producing one record per CDR3 protein. The sample has fewer than 750,000 distinct CDR3 sequences, around 27% seen once. The sample in question was PBMCs, obtained before TCRalphabeta/CD19-depleted stem cell transplant. The origin of the receptors is a boy in the first two years of life with Wiskott-Aldrich syndrome, due to receive a stem cell transplant.

This clonotype came up a few times. This chain links TRBV5-1 with TRBJ1-1; 8 bases are a match to TRBD1. CDR1 and CDR2 (germline): SGHRS, YFSETQ. This CDR3 spans 16 amino acids. The junction had 10 bases not matched to a gene; V was cut back by 4 bases and J by 2 bases. CDR3 coding DNA: TGCGCCAGCAGCCCTCAACCGGACAGGGTAAACACTGAAGCTTTCTTT. This gives the protein CASSPQPDRVNTEAFF. Combining the CDR3 with reference TRBV5-1 and TRBJ1-1 gives the whole variable domain KAGVTQTPRYLIKTRGQQVTLSCSPISGHRSVSWYQQTPGQGLQFLFEYFSETQRNKGNFPGRFSGRQFSNSRSEMNVSTLELGDSALYLCASSPQPDRVNTEAFFGQGTRLTVV.

This clonotype was picked up a small number of times. The V gene is TRBV6-2 or TRBV6-3, the J gene TRBJ2-1; TRBD2 aligns across 11 bases. In germline, CDR1 is MNHEY, CDR2 SVGEGT. The V segment lost 5 bases and the J segment 6 bases; nucleotides outside the gene matches: 6. The CDR3 consists of 15 residues. The CDR3 DNA follows: TGTGCCAGCAGTCAACTAGCGGGAGTTTTCAATGAGCAGTTCTTC. This gives the protein CASSQLAGVFNEQFF.

This chain's CDR3 is CASSYYPAGVGYEQYF. As DNA, the CDR3 is TGCGCCAGCAGCTACTATCCGGCAGGGGTCGGCTACGAGCAGTACTTC. This chain links TRBV5-1 with TRBJ2-7; possibly TRBD1 for D (6 bases). The CDR3 is made up of 16 amino acids. Trimming left V 3 bases short and J 3 bases short, with 19 bases between. Germline V gene lookup returns CDR1 SGHRS and CDR2 YFSETQ.

The chain carries TRBV12-3 or TRBV12-4 and TRBJ2-7; 10 bases agree with TRBD2. CDR3 length: 15 amino acids. V dropped 6 bases and J dropped 2; count of bases not matched to a gene: 7. This CDR3 is CASRRSSGRTYEQYF. The CDR3 DNA follows: TGTGCCAGCAGGAGATCTAGCGGGAGAACCTACGAGCAGTACTTC.

The V call is TRBV7-2, the J call TRBJ2-1, with TRBD2 matching 9 bases. The CDR3 has 16 amino acids. Germline V gene sequence: CDR1 SGHTA, CDR2 FQGNSA. J lost 5 bases, V lost 6 bases, and 11 bases had no gene match. The CDR3 region is CASRLGREGWNNEQFF. The CDR3 region has the DNA TGTGCCAGCAGACTGGGGCGGGAGGGCTGGAACAATGAGCAGTTCTTC.

This chain links TRBV20-1 with TRBJ2-5, with D perhaps TRBD2 (6 bases). Trimming shortened V by 0 bases and J by 2 bases, and 7 bases separated the two germline ends. Germline assignment: CDR1 DFQATT and CDR2 SNEGSKA (reference sequence). The CDR3 spans 13 residues. The CDR3, as DNA: TGCAGTGCTAGAGATGGGGGGCAAGAGACCCAGTACTTC. This gives the protein CSARDGGQETQYF.

The rearrangement uses TRBV7-9 and TRBJ2-7, with 7 bases that match TRBD1. The germline gives CDR1 SEHNR, CDR2 FQNEAQ (reference sequence). The J segment lost 2 bases and the V segment lost 3 bases, leaving 7 bases of the junction unmatched. The CDR3 is made up of 15 amino acids. The CDR3 loop is CASSFLTGNPYEQYF. The DNA of the CDR3 is TGTGCCAGCAGCTTCCTGACAGGGAATCCCTACGAGCAGTACTTC.

The CDR3 protein is CASSVLHEQYF. CDR3 DNA: TGTGCCAGCAGTGTCCTCCACGAGCAGTACTTC. The rearrangement joins TRBV12-3 or TRBV12-4 to TRBJ2-7; D call uncertain. This CDR3 has 11 residues. V was cut by 5 bases and J by 5 bases, with 7 bases left in between.

This chain uses TRBV15 with TRBJ2-3; tentatively, D is TRBD2 (7 bases). The V and J ends lost 5 bases and 10 bases respectively, with 13 bases between them. The germline CDR1 and CDR2 sequences are LNHNV and YYDKDF (reference sequence). The CDR3 spans 12 residues. CDR3 DNA sequence: TGTGCCACCAGCGGCCCGGGGGGCTCGCAGTATTTT. Amino acids: CATSGPGGSQYF.

This clonotype was seen only a few times. The chain's CDR3 is CASSGFNGAHTEAFF. The CDR3 nucleotides are TGTGCCAGCTCTGGCTTTAACGGGGCGCACACTGAAGCTTTCTTT. The gene calls are TRBV6-1 and TRBJ1-1; weak D call: TRBD1 (5 bases). Germline assignment: CDR1 MNHNS and CDR2 SASEGT. V was trimmed by 8 bases and J by 3 bases, leaving 19 bases between them. The CDR3 loop spans 15 amino acids.

CDR3 protein: CASSTGQTITDTQYF. CDR3 bases: TGCGCCAGCAGCACGGGACAGACGATCACAGATACGCAGTATTTT. The V and J genes are TRBV5-1 and TRBJ2-3; TRBD1 matches at 7 bases. V lost 4 bases, J lost 2 bases, and 7 bases stayed unmatched. CDR1 SGHRS and CDR2 YFSETQ come from the germline V gene. The CDR3 has 15 residues.

The J gene is TRBJ1-1, the V gene TRBV14, with 7 positions matching TRBD1. CDR1 SGHDN and CDR2 FVKESK come from the germline V gene. CDR3 size: 15 residues. Trimming took 4 bases from V and 0 from J; bases not matched to a gene: 5. CDR3 protein: CASSRMTGMNTEAFF. The DNA of the CDR3 is TGTGCCAGCAGCCGGATGACAGGGATGAACACTGAAGCTTTCTTT.

This clonotype was detected a few times. This chain links TRBV10-3 with TRBJ2-4; no clear D gene. Trimming removed 1 base at V and 9 bases at J, with 7 bases between. CDR3 length equals 12 residues. The germline CDR1 and CDR2 sequences are ENHRY and SYGVKD. CDR3 bases: TGTGCCATCAGTGAGTTTAAGGGCATTCAGTACTTC. Translation: CAISEFKGIQYF.

Only a few counts were recorded for this clonotype. The genes are TRBV7-2 and TRBJ2-2; 7 bases align to TRBD2. Germline V gene lookup returns CDR1 SGHTA and CDR2 FQGNSA. The CDR3 covers 16 residues. V shed 1 base and J 4 bases; nucleotides not matched to a gene: 6. CDR3 nucleotide sequence: TGTGCCAGCAGCTTAGTTTCTAGCGGCTCCACCGGGGAGCTGTTTTTT. This sequence encodes CASSLVSSGSTGELFF.

The gene calls are TRBV5-5 and TRBJ1-1, with a tentative D call TRBD1 (5 bases). The V end lost 0 bases, the J end lost 3 bases, and 9 bases lay between the germline ends. The CDR3 is 14 residues long. Per germline, CDR1 SGHKS and CDR2 YYEKEE (reference sequence). The CDR3 DNA follows: TGTGCCAGCAGCTTGGCGATGGGACACACTGAAGCTTTCTTT. Amino acid sequence: CASSLAMGHTEAFF.

V usage is TRBV28 and J usage is TRBJ2-2; D may be TRBD2 (6 bases). Germline CDR1 reads MDHEN; CDR2 reads SYDVKM. V was shortened by 2 bases and J by 5 bases, with 12 bases between the two germline ends. This CDR3 spans 15 amino acids. This CDR3 is CASSLPGVDTGELFF. The CDR3 nucleotides are TGTGCCAGCAGTTTACCGGGGGTGGATACCGGGGAGCTGTTTTTT. Full variable domain (outside the CDR3, taken from reference TRBV28 and TRBJ2-2): DVKVTQSSRYLVKRTGEKVFLECVQDMDHENMFWYRQDPGLGLRLIYFSYDVKMKEKGDIPEGYSVSREKKERFSLILESASTNQTSMYLCASSLPGVDTGELFFGEGSRLTVL.

About this clonotype: Relative to the germline gene, one junction end is altered; a read error may explain this. The CDR3 coding sequence is TGTGCCAGCAGTGCCGGGGCAAACTATAATTCCCCCCTCCACTTT. Translation: CASSAGANYNSPLHF. The V and J genes are TRBV6-4 and TRBJ1-6; possibly TRBD1 for D (5 bases). CDR3 size: 15 residues. Per the germline V gene, CDR1 is MRHNA and CDR2 is SNTAGT.

This chain connects TRBV27 to TRBJ2-5; 8 positions match TRBD1. The V gene's germline CDR1 is MNHEY and CDR2 SMNVEV (reference sequence). With V trimmed by 5 bases and J by 5 bases, 10 bases remained unmatched. CDR3 length: 15 amino acids. CDR3 bases: TGTGCCAGCAGTCCCCGGACAGGGATAGAGGAGACCCAGTACTTC. It codes for CASSPRTGIEETQYF.

This clonotype was found a few times. The chain carries TRBV6-1 and TRBJ2-5; D remains unclear. V dropped 1 base and J dropped 0 bases, with 12 bases sitting between them. The CDR3 is 16 residues long. CDR1 and CDR2 from the germline V gene are MNHNS and SASEGT. CDR3 sequence: CASSEVHVGYQETQYF. As DNA, the CDR3 is TGTGCCAGCAGTGAAGTACACGTAGGGTACCAAGAGACCCAGTACTTC.

Note on this clonotype: A read error may produce the germline difference seen at one junction end. DNA for the CDR3: TGCGCCAGCAGCCCCGGACACCTTATAGTTTTCTCCTACGAGCATTACTTC. Its translation is CASSPGHLIVFSYEHYF. The chain uses TRBV5-1 and TRBJ2-7; D possibly corresponds to TRBD1 (5 bases). CDR1 and CDR2 from the germline V gene are SGHRS and YFSETQ. This CDR3 comprises 17 residues.

V usage is TRBV20-1 and J usage is TRBJ2-3; D might be TRBD1 (6 bases). The germline V gene has CDR1 DFQATT and CDR2 SNEGSKA (reference sequence). Trimming left V 6 bases short and J 3 bases short, with 10 bases between. The CDR3 covers 12 residues. CDR3: CSAHQGTDTQYF. CDR3 bases: TGCAGTGCGCATCAGGGGACAGATACGCAGTATTTT.

The rearrangement joins TRBV14 to TRBJ2-7; D might be TRBD1 (5 bases). The CDR3 extends over 16 amino acids. The V gene's germline CDR1 is SGHDN and CDR2 FVKESK. V shed 0 bases and J shed 5 bases, with 17 bases lying between them. CDR3 protein: CASSQDPGIPLHEQYF. The CDR3 coding sequence is TGTGCCAGCAGCCAAGACCCAGGGATACCCCTTCACGAGCAGTACTTC.

This clonotype was counted between two and nine times. The CDR3 coding sequence is TGCAGTGCTAGTAGACTAGCCCCTCGCCCAGATACGCAGTATTTT. Translated: CSASRLAPRPDTQYF. The genes are TRBV20-1 and TRBJ2-3, with 7 bases lining up with TRBD2. Germline loops: CDR1 DFQATT, CDR2 SNEGSKA (reference sequence). V shed 3 bases, J shed 4 bases, and the junction held 10 bases outside the gene matches. This CDR3 is 15 amino acids long.

The J gene is TRBJ2-7, the V gene TRBV12-3 or TRBV12-4; D is ambiguous. The CDR3 covers 11 residues. Trimming removed 7 bases at V and 1 base at J, with 5 bases between. CDR3 in amino acids: CASMISYEQYF. In DNA form, the CDR3 reads TGTGCCAGCATGATTTCCTACGAGCAGTACTTC.

This clonotype turned up a few times. The CDR3: CASSPTPRDRPNEFF. The CDR3 DNA reads as TGTGCCAGCAGCCCTACCCCGAGAGACAGGCCGAACGAGTTCTTC. The genes are TRBV9 and TRBJ2-1; D is perhaps TRBD1 (6 bases). Germline V lookup: CDR1 SGDLS, CDR2 YYNGEE. V was trimmed by 4 bases and J by 14 bases, leaving 25 bases between them. The CDR3 runs to 15 residues. Looking up the rest from reference TRBV9 and TRBJ2-1 gives the full variable domain: DSGVTQTPKHLITATGQRVTLRCSPRSGDLSVYWYQQSLDQGLQFLIQYYNGEERAKGNILERFSAQQFPDLHSELNLSSLELGDSALYFCASSPTPRDRPNEFFGPGTRLTVL.

The genes are TRBV30 and TRBJ2-7; D unresolved. V was pared by 0 bases and J by 2 bases, with 8 bases between. Germline V gives CDR1 GTSNPN, CDR2 SVGIG (reference sequence). The CDR3 runs 13 residues. The CDR3 loop reads CAWSVIRTYEQYF. The CDR3 DNA is TGTGCCTGGAGTGTAATCCGGACCTACGAGCAGTACTTC.

This clonotype was observed a handful of times. The chain employs TRBV27 and TRBJ2-7, with TRBD2 identical over 10 bases. Losses at the gene ends were 5 bases for V and 3 bases for J; bases not matched to a gene: 7. The CDR3 has 15 amino acids. Germline CDR1 reads MNHEY; CDR2 reads SMNVEV (reference sequence). CDR3: CASSQQTSGFYEQYF. Written as DNA, the CDR3 is TGTGCCAGCAGTCAGCAGACTAGCGGGTTCTACGAGCAGTACTTC.

The chain employs TRBV30 and TRBJ1-6; D might be TRBD1 (6 bases). The CDR3 consists of 14 residues. In germline, CDR1 is GTSNPN, CDR2 SVGIG (reference sequence). Trimming left V 3 bases short and J 7 bases short, with 13 bases between. The CDR3 loop is CAWRADRANSPLHF. CDR3 coding DNA: TGTGCCTGGAGAGCGGACAGAGCGAATTCACCCCTCCACTTT.

To note about this clonotype: Sequence at one end of the junction differs from germline and may be a read error. The V and J genes are TRBV20-1 and TRBJ2-1; D not certain. The CDR3 is 10 amino acids. The V gene's germline CDR1 is DFQATT and CDR2 SNEGSKA (reference sequence). The CDR3 sequence is CSASDHDQFF. In nucleotides, the CDR3 is TGCAGTGCTAGTGACCATGACCAGTTCTTC.

The chain employs TRBV5-4 and TRBJ2-1; 9 bases are a match to TRBD2. V lost 7 bases to trimming and J lost 2 bases; unmatched junction nucleotides: 10. This CDR3 spans 16 amino acids. Germline V lookup: CDR1 SGHNT, CDR2 YYREEE (reference sequence). The CDR3, as DNA: TGTGCCAGCGCCCGGGCTAGCGGGGCCCCCTACAATGAGCAGTTCTTC. It codes for CASARASGAPYNEQFF. The complete variable domain, with remaining parts taken from reference TRBV5-4 and TRBJ2-1, reads ETGVTQSPTHLIKTRGQQVTLRCSSQSGHNTVSWYQQALGQGPQFIFQYYREEENGRGNFPPRFSGLQFPNYSSELNVNALELDDSALYLCASARASGAPYNEQFFGPGTRLTVL.

This clonotype was seen only a few times. This chain links TRBV7-9 with TRBJ2-7; 7 bases are shared with TRBD2. CDR3 length: 14 amino acids. Per germline, CDR1 SEHNR and CDR2 FQNEAQ (reference sequence). The V segment lost 1 base and the J segment 3 bases; nucleotides outside the gene matches: 3. CDR3 protein: CASSLEGGHYEQYF. The CDR3 bases are TGTGCCAGCAGCTTAGAGGGAGGGCACTACGAGCAGTACTTC. Complete variable domain (other parts from reference TRBV7-9 and TRBJ2-7): DTGVSQNPRHKITKRGQNVTFRCDPISEHNRLYWYRQTLGQGPEFLTYFQNEAQLEKSRLLSDRFSAERPKGSFSTLEIQRTEQGDSAMYLCASSLEGGHYEQYFGPGTRLTVT.